The 7 T cell receptor beta chains below were found in one sample sequenced in a study of lung T cells in sarcoidosis with Löfgren's syndrome. TCRdb recomputed calls from the reads with MiXCR, one row per CDR3 protein. This table has roughly 63,000 distinct CDR3 sequences, about 20% appearing once. The sequenced sample consisted of CD4+ T cells from PBMCs. The receptors derive from a human donor with sarcoidosis (Löfgren's syndrome or another form), or a control subject (not recorded which).

This clonotype has at least ten counts. The gene calls are TRBV3-1 and TRBJ2-3; D unclear. The CDR3 has 15 residues. The ends were cut back, 1 base at V and 2 bases at J, with 10 bases in the middle. The V gene's germline CDR1 is LGHDT and CDR2 YNNKEL (reference sequence). The CDR3 loop is CASSQGAALTDTQYF. The DNA of the CDR3 is TGTGCCAGCAGCCAAGGGGCCGCGCTCACAGATACGCAGTATTTT.

This clonotype was seen a handful of times. The J gene is TRBJ1-4, the V gene TRBV19, with TRBD1 identical over 7 bases. With V trimmed by 3 bases and J by 1 base, 2 bases remained unmatched. Germline CDR1 LNHDA, CDR2 SQIVND (reference sequence). This CDR3 is 15 amino acids long. CDR3 bases: TGTGCCAGTAGTATCCACAGGGGAACTAATGAAAAACTGTTTTTT. It is translated as CASSIHRGTNEKLFF.

This clonotype was seen at least ten times. This chain uses TRBV20-1 with TRBJ2-2; 7 bases are a match to TRBD2. CDR3 length equals 16 residues. Trimming at V came to 5 bases and at J to 4 bases, leaving 13 bases not matched to a gene. Germline V gene sequence: CDR1 DFQATT, CDR2 SNEGSKA (reference sequence). The chain's CDR3 is CSARRREAFSTGELFF. The CDR3 DNA sequence: TGCAGTGCTCGCCGACGGGAGGCCTTTAGCACCGGGGAGCTGTTTTTT.

This clonotype has only a few counts. The chain links TRBV5-6 to TRBJ1-2; D call uncertain. Trimming pared 4 bases from V and 2 bases from J, leaving 12 bases between. The CDR3 extends over 14 amino acids. Germline CDR1 reads SGHDT; CDR2 reads YYEEEE. CDR3 region: CASSPRRLNYGYTF. Here the CDR3 DNA reads TGTGCCAGCAGCCCCAGGCGGCTAAACTATGGCTACACCTTC.

Many counts were recorded for this clonotype. This chain links TRBV20-1 with TRBJ2-1; 9 bases are a match to TRBD1. CDR3 size: 15 residues. Losses at the gene ends were 2 bases for V and 2 bases for J; bases not matched to a gene: 4. Germline CDR1 reads DFQATT; CDR2 reads SNEGSKA (reference sequence). DNA of the CDR3: TGCAGTGCTAGATCACAGGGGGCGCCCTACAATGAGCAGTTCTTC. It encodes CSARSQGAPYNEQFF.

This clonotype appeared many times. The V call is TRBV15, the J call TRBJ1-1; 8 bases map to TRBD1. Trimming cost V 1 base and J 5 bases; bases outside gene matches: 3. The CDR3 length is 14 residues. Germline loops: CDR1 LNHNV, CDR2 YYDKDF (reference sequence). Here the CDR3 DNA reads TGTGCCACCAGCAGAGGGACAGGGCTTACTGAAGCTTTCTTT. It translates to CATSRGTGLTEAFF.

This clonotype was detected only a few times. The chain employs TRBV2 and TRBJ2-7; D might be TRBD1 (5 bases). CDR3 size: 12 residues. Trimming left V 6 bases short and J 3 bases short, with 9 bases between. The V gene's germline CDR1 is SNHLY and CDR2 FYNNEI. DNA for the CDR3: TGTGCCAGCAGAGGGGCTTTCTACGAGCAGTACGTC. It is translated as CASRGAFYEQYV.